What follows are 23 T cell receptor beta chains derived from one specimen sequenced in a study of blood T cell repertoires in COVID-19. Only in-frame clones appear in the TCRdb table, and some are missing; sequencing was by immunoSEQ multiplex PCR. This sample carries some 300,000 clones, roughly 90% of them seen once, and the ten largest clones take 0.75% to 1%. Input material: PBMCs or T cells enriched from blood (not recorded which). These receptors all stem from a woman aged 25 to 39 who had recovered from COVID-19.

V and J are TRBV7-2 and TRBJ2-7; D is possibly TRBD1 (6 bases). This CDR3 comprises 15 residues. CDR1 SGHTA and CDR2 FQGNSA come from the germline V gene. Trimming left V 4 bases short and J 2 bases short, with 15 bases between. CDR3 DNA sequence: TGTGCCAGCAGCTCCTGGGGGCGGAAAACCTACGAGCAGTACTTC. Protein sequence: CASSSWGRKTYEQYF.

The rearrangement joins TRBV5-1 to TRBJ2-2; 11 bases agree with TRBD2. From germline, CDR1 is SGHRS and CDR2 YFSETQ. There are 15 residues in the CDR3. V gave up 7 bases and J gave up 4 bases; unmatched junction bases: 6. The CDR3 region is CASQTSGTFTGELFF. The CDR3 nucleotides are TGCGCCAGCCAGACTAGCGGGACTTTCACCGGGGAGCTGTTTTTT.

V usage is TRBV7-8 and J usage is TRBJ2-2; possibly TRBD1 for D (5 bases). Germline V lookup: CDR1 SGHVS, CDR2 FQNEAQ. The CDR3 runs to 14 residues. V was shortened by 2 bases and J by 2 bases, with 6 bases between the two germline ends. The CDR3 coding sequence is TGTGCCAGCAGCTTACAGGGTAACACCGGGGAGCTGTTTTTT. Encoded protein: CASSLQGNTGELFF.

This sequence joins TRBV4-1 and TRBJ1-2, with no clear D. CDR1 and CDR2 (germline): MGHRA, YSYEKL. The CDR3 is made up of 13 amino acids. Trimming took off 4 bases at V and 1 base at J, with 7 bases between the two ends. This CDR3 is CASSPGLNYGYTF. The CDR3 region has the DNA TGCGCCAGCAGCCCCGGACTTAACTATGGCTACACCTTC.

This clone was seen only a few times. This rearrangement joins TRBV11-3 to TRBJ1-2, with 9 positions matching TRBD1. CDR3 length: 14 residues. The V gene end was trimmed by 5 bases and the J gene end by 12 bases; junction bases not matched to a gene: 13. CDR1 and CDR2 from the germline V gene are SGHNT and YENEEA. The CDR3: CASSPPGVDRGNTF. Here the CDR3 DNA reads TGTGCCAGCAGCCCCCCAGGCGTGGACAGGGGAAACACCTTC.

The J gene is TRBJ1-2, the V gene TRBV18; D is perhaps TRBD1 (5 bases). The V end was cut by 1 base, the J end by 8 bases, with 11 bases between. The CDR3 extends over 13 amino acids. Per the germline V gene, CDR1 is KGHSH and CDR2 is LQKENI. CDR3 protein: CASSPLLGQGYTF. In nucleotides, the CDR3 is TGTGCCAGCTCACCACTCTTGGGGCAAGGCTACACCTTC.

This sequence joins TRBV6-5 and TRBJ2-7, with TRBD1 identical over 10 bases. V dropped 7 bases and J dropped 7; count of bases not matched to a gene: 13. CDR3 length equals 15 residues. The germline gives CDR1 MNHEY, CDR2 SVGAGI. This CDR3 is CASNRPTGGLWEQYF. The CDR3, as DNA: TGTGCCAGCAACCGGCCGACAGGGGGCCTATGGGAGCAGTACTTC.

The rearrangement links TRBV9 to TRBJ1-2, with a tentative D call TRBD1 (5 bases). The CDR3 is 14 residues long. Trimming removed 0 bases from V and 5 bases from J, with 11 bases in between. Germline CDR1 and CDR2: SGDLS and YYNGEE. The CDR3 loop is CASSVGAGQYGYTF. The DNA of the CDR3 is TGTGCCAGCAGCGTAGGGGCAGGGCAATATGGCTACACCTTC.

The gene calls are TRBV5-3 and TRBJ1-4, with 7 bases that match TRBD1. TRBV5-3 qualifies as an ORF whose function is uncertain. V lost 4 bases and J lost 0; bases outside the gene matches: 6. The CDR3 loop spans 16 amino acids. CDR3: CARSVGQPATNEKLFF. CDR3 in DNA: TGTGCCAGAAGCGTGGGACAGCCTGCAACTAATGAAAAACTGTTTTTT.

This sequence joins TRBV19 and TRBJ1-1; D call uncertain. The V end lost 8 bases, the J end lost 7 bases, and 14 bases lay between the germline ends. CDR3 length: 12 residues. Germline V gene data show CDR1 as LNHDA and CDR2 as SQIVND (reference sequence). This CDR3 reads CASQLAQFEAFF. The CDR3 nucleotides are TGTGCCAGTCAATTAGCCCAATTTGAAGCTTTCTTT.

Only one count was recorded for this clone. V and J are TRBV27 and TRBJ2-4; 11 positions match TRBD2. Germline CDR1 and CDR2: MNHEY and SMNVEV (reference sequence). The V and J ends lost 5 bases and 11 bases, in that order; junction bases with no gene match: 20. This CDR3 has 18 residues. CDR3 region: CASSPTPLSGRVDGLQYF. CDR3 DNA: TGTGCCAGCAGTCCCACCCCCCTTAGCGGGAGGGTTGACGGTCTTCAGTACTTC.

This clone was detected once. This chain joins TRBV25-1 and TRBJ1-2; D is ambiguous. Trimming left V 1 base short and J 4 bases short, with 16 bases between. This CDR3 region has 16 residues. Per the germline V gene, CDR1 is MGHDK and CDR2 is SYGVNS. The CDR3 nucleotides are TGTGCCAGCAGTGAATCGGGTCTGGCAGAGAGCTATGGCTACACCTTC. It is translated as CASSESGLAESYGYTF.

This clone was seen only a few times. The V call is TRBV6-5, the J call TRBJ1-2, with D possibly being TRBD1 (5 bases). This CDR3 is built from 14 residues. Trimming pared 3 bases from V and 4 bases from J, leaving 12 bases between. The germline gives CDR1 MNHEY, CDR2 SVGAGI. The CDR3 coding sequence is TGTGCCAGCAGTTATGGGGGGACCGGCTATGGCTACACCTTC. Protein: CASSYGGTGYGYTF.

The rearrangement joins TRBV11-2 to TRBJ2-1; 8 nucleotides align to TRBD2. Trimming at V came to 5 bases and at J to 0 bases, leaving 6 bases not matched to a gene. Germline CDR1 is SGHAT and CDR2 is FQNNGV. This CDR3 spans 16 amino acids. CDR3 amino acids: CASSTQRGSSYNEQFF. The CDR3 coding sequence is TGTGCCAGCAGCACCCAGCGGGGGAGCTCCTACAATGAGCAGTTCTTC. Together with reference TRBV11-2 and TRBJ2-1, the CDR3 gives the full variable domain: EAGVAQSPRYKIIEKRQSVAFWCNPISGHATLYWYQQILGQGPKLLIQFQNNGVVDDSQLPKDRFSAERLKGVDSTLKIQPAKLEDSAVYLCASSTQRGSSYNEQFFGPGTRLTVL.

The chain is built from TRBV10-3 and TRBJ2-7, with D tentatively TRBD1 (6 bases). CDR3 length: 14 residues. V shed 8 bases and J shed 7 bases, with 21 bases lying between them. The germline CDR1 and CDR2 sequences are ENHRY and SYGVKD. The CDR3 nucleotides read TGTGCCATCGAGGGGGACCACCCCCTCTGTGAGCAGTACTTC. Encoded protein: CAIEGDHPLCEQYF.

J is TRBJ1-4 and V is TRBV7-9; perhaps TRBD1 as D (6 bases). This CDR3 contains 16 residues. Germline values: CDR1 SEHNR, CDR2 FQNEAQ (reference sequence). V lost 1 base and J 3 bases, leaving 12 bases between the germline ends. CDR3 sequence reads: CASSLVGGPANEKLFF. The CDR3 DNA reads as TGTGCCAGCAGCTTAGTCGGGGGGCCCGCTAATGAAAAACTGTTTTTT. Complete variable domain (other parts from reference TRBV7-9 and TRBJ1-4): DTGVSQNPRHKITKRGQNVTFRCDPISEHNRLYWYRQTLGQGPEFLTYFQNEAQLEKSRLLSDRFSAERPKGSFSTLEIQRTEQGDSAMYLCASSLVGGPANEKLFFGSGTQLSVL.

The chain carries TRBV9 and TRBJ1-6, with TRBD1 matching 7 bases. The CDR3 is 15 amino acids. Unmatched junction bases numbered 8, after V lost 3 bases and J lost 8 bases. The germline CDR1 and CDR2 sequences are SGDLS and YYNGEE. The CDR3 loop reads CASSDGQELDSPLHF. Written as DNA, the CDR3 is TGTGCCAGCAGCGATGGACAGGAATTAGATTCACCCCTCCACTTT. The variable domain in full, completed from reference TRBV9 and TRBJ1-6, reads DSGVTQTPKHLITATGQRVTLRCSPRSGDLSVYWYQQSLDQGLQFLIQYYNGEERAKGNILERFSAQQFPDLHSELNLSSLELGDSALYFCASSDGQELDSPLHFGNGTRLTVT.

This chain connects TRBV29-1 to TRBJ2-6; the D is unclear. V gave up 4 bases and J gave up 0 bases, with 7 bases separating them. The germline V gene encodes CDR1 SQVTM and CDR2 ANQGSEA. The CDR3 length is 14 residues. Here the CDR3 reads CSVVSISGANVLTF. The CDR3 nucleotides are TGCAGCGTTGTTTCTATCTCTGGGGCCAACGTCCTGACTTTC. The entire variable domain, with the rest obtained from reference TRBV29-1 and TRBJ2-6, is as follows: SAVISQKPSRDICQRGTSLTIQCQVDSQVTMMFWYRQQPGQSLTLIATANQGSEATYESGFVIDKFPISRPNLTFSTLTVSNMSPEDSSIYLCSVVSISGANVLTFGAGSRLTVL.

The chain couples TRBV24-1 to TRBJ2-1, with TRBD2 matching 8 bases. This CDR3 comprises 16 residues. The ends lost 2 bases at V and 0 bases at J; junction bases unmatched: 2. The germline V gene encodes CDR1 KGHDR and CDR2 SFDVKD. CDR3 nucleotides: TGTGCCACCAGTGATTGGAGCGGGAGCTCCTACAATGAGCAGTTCTTC. Residues: CATSDWSGSSYNEQFF.

This chain links TRBV10-3 with TRBJ1-6; D unresolved. CDR1 is ENHRY and CDR2 is SYGVKD in the germline V gene. Deletions cut 0 bases from V and 6 bases from J, with 9 bases between. The CDR3 spans 15 residues. The CDR3 DNA reads TGTGCCATCAGTGAGTCAGCGTTAGGTAATTCACCCCTCCACTTT. Amino acid sequence: CAISESALGNSPLHF.

This clone was seen only a few times. The chain is built from TRBV15 and TRBJ2-3; a possible D gene is TRBD2 (6 bases). The germline V gene has CDR1 LNHNV and CDR2 YYDKDF (reference sequence). V shed 3 bases and J shed 5 bases, with 9 bases lying between them. The CDR3 spans 13 residues. CDR3 amino acids: CATSSLALDTQYF. In nucleotides, the CDR3 is TGTGCCACCAGCAGCCTAGCGCTAGATACGCAGTATTTT.

The chain combines TRBV7-6 with TRBJ1-1, with TRBD1 matching 9 bases. The germline V gene has CDR1 SGHVS and CDR2 FNYEAQ. The V and J ends lost 6 bases and 9 bases, in that order; junction bases with no gene match: 17. The CDR3 loop spans 16 amino acids. The CDR3 is CASSSTLPGQGGKAFF. The CDR3 DNA reads as TGTGCCAGCAGTTCCACCTTACCGGGACAGGGTGGCAAAGCTTTCTTT. The entire variable domain, with the rest obtained from reference TRBV7-6 and TRBJ1-1, is as follows: GAGVSQSPRYKVTKRGQDVALRCDPISGHVSLYWYRQALGQGPEFLTYFNYEAQQDKSGLPNDRFSAERPEGSISTLTIQRTEQRDSAMYRCASSSTLPGQGGKAFFGQGTRLTVV.

V and J are TRBV2 and TRBJ2-5, with D possibly matching TRBD2 (5 bases). The CDR3 extends over 12 amino acids. Trimming shortened V by 8 bases and J by 5 bases, and 12 bases separated the two germline ends. Germline V gives CDR1 SNHLY, CDR2 FYNNEI. CDR3 sequence reads: CASRGGRETQYF. Here the CDR3 DNA reads TGTGCCAGCCGAGGAGGAAGGGAGACCCAGTACTTC.